This T cell receptor beta chain stems from a study of T cells in Graves' hyperthyroidism and ophthalmopathy (dated by TCRdb to the late 2010s). With respect to the entire study: Peripheral blood was sampled at the time of initial diagnosis, prior to any treatment. A discovery cohort of about 100 patients, roughly 45 with Graves' ophthalmopathy and 55 to 65 with stable Graves' hyperthyroidism, was used to find distinguishing TCR V-J signatures. Whether ophthalmopathy could be predicted prospectively was tested in an independent validation cohort made up of fewer than 20 hyperthyroidism patients plus 17 patients who later progressed to ophthalmopathy. The approximately 95 discovery patients were divided at random into training and test sets in a 7:3 ratio. In addition, the study compared T-cell repertoires in thyroid tissue and in blood from roughly 6 Graves' hyperthyroidism patients. Once sampling was done, hyperthyroidism patients were given methimazole at a starting dose of 30 mg daily, whereas ophthalmopathy patients were given high-dose intravenous methylprednisolone. According to the paper, TCR Vbeta CDR3 sequencing was carried out on 135 peripheral blood samples, which came from over 40 ophthalmopathy, 80 or so hyperthyroidism and roughly 17 progressor patients. What the authors observed across the whole study: In cross-validation, a model built on a 13 V-J signature told ophthalmopathy apart from stable hyperthyroidism with over 85% sensitivity and 81% to 82% specificity, and in testing the same model reached 80%/75%. Blood samples also contained most of the expanded thyroid clonotypes (frequency above 0.001), which suggests that blood repertoires may reflect thyroid immune responses. In validation, progression to ophthalmopathy was predicted by the model with around 71% sensitivity and 72% to 80% specificity, a median of about 6 months before onset. Sample size was not statistically predetermined, and investigators were not blinded to group allocation.

Amplification of TCR beta CDR3 regions was carried out from RNA transcripts. The TCR CDR3 was subjected to a first round of RT-PCR using the HTBI primer set and the Qiagen OneStep RT-PCR kit. A second multiplex PCR round built the libraries, followed by size selection and purification. Sequencing of the libraries was done on an Illumina HiSeq2000 using paired-end 100 bp reads. Under the source paper's analysis protocol: SOAPnuke was used to process the raw data, throwing out any read that contained adapters or uncalled bases, had a mean Phred below 15, or lacked an exact constant-primer or identifier match. COPE v1.2.5 was used to merge high-quality paired reads, and clonotypes were defined as unique nucleotide sequences. Clonotypes were aligned to IMGT TRBV, TRBD and TRBJ reference segments using MiTCR v1.1. Analysis was restricted to V-J combinations with a frequency above 0.0001, which covered over 98% of repertoires. A TCS score was defined as the ratio of F50 (clonal expansion) to E x V (chaos), with BLOSUM62-based TCRdist applied between CDR3 peptides within each V-J. Welch's t-statistics and random forest reduced several hundred V-J features to 13, which were used in a naive Bayes classifier (R e1071). Thyroid-blood repertoire similarity was quantified with the Morisita-Horn index. In-frame beta chains were kept once TCRdb had trimmed the public reads at Q25 with fastp and called clones with MiXCR. Duplicate CDR3 protein sequences are folded into a single record with the most common DNA and genes. The V and J calls and clone size are TCRdb's, not the authors'. The sample data list around 800,000 distinct CDR3 sequences, and over 35% of these were observed just once. The ten largest clones take up 7.5% to 9.5% of the sample.

The CDR3, cysteine through phenylalanine, is 13 amino acids long. The read is trimmed to its CDR3 DNA, 39 bases read in frame from base 1. Trimming takes 1 base from V and 4 bases from J, and the germline ends sit 8 bases apart. From a lookup of the germline V gene, CDR1 and CDR2 are SGDLS and YYNGEE. This clonotype was counted once. This receptor's antigen is unknown. One base away lies a much larger clone, so this may be a sequencing read error. Stable Graves' hyperthyroidism was defined as the absence of progression to ophthalmopathy over 18 months of follow-up. Hyperthyroidism patients were newly diagnosed, with disease duration under 2 months, and aged 18 to 65 years. Any patient with an uncontrolled infection, another autoimmune disease, pregnancy or lactation was excluded. Diagnoses were established on the basis of clinical symptoms, serum thyroxine and TRAb, thyroid ultrasound, and orbital computed tomography. Ficoll-Paque density gradient centrifugation was used to isolate PBMCs from about 9 ml of fresh peripheral blood. Total RNA was extracted using Trizol reagent, and RNA quality was assessed on an Agilent 2100 Bioanalyzer.

Recombination linked TRBV9 to TRBJ1-1; perhaps TRBD1 is the D gene, with 5 bases matching. The TCR was taken from a man younger than 35 with Graves' hyperthyroidism. The sample was blood. The CDR3 region reads CASSVPGLTEAFF. The base sequence is TGTGCCAGCAGCGTACCAGGGCTCACTGAAGCTTTCTTT.